Presented here are 13 T cell receptor beta chains from one specimen sequenced in a study of untreated major depressive disorder. Whole-study results and caveats: TRBV05-01 (Vbeta 5.1) usage was higher in CD4+ T cells of depressed patients than controls.

Repertoires were generated with immunoSEQ multiplex PCR, while TCRdb's copy carries only in-frame clones and drops some. The sample has some 27,000 clones, roughly nine tenths seen once. Their cognate antigens are unknown. The sample taken for sequencing was CD4+ T cells from PBMCs. The receptors here all came from a woman aged 25 to 39 with major depressive disorder.

The chain uses TRBV11-2 and TRBJ2-3; no definite D call. There are 14 residues in the CDR3. Trimming cost V 5 bases and J 0 bases, with 9 bases left between them. CDR1 and CDR2 (germline): SGHAT, FQNNGV. CDR3 protein: CASSPPGSTDTQYF. CDR3 nucleotide sequence: TGTGCCAGCAGCCCGCCTGGGAGCACAGATACGCAGTATTTT.

CDR3: CASSPTSVVYNEQFF. The CDR3 DNA is TGTGCCAGCAGCCCTACTAGCGTCGTGTACAATGAGCAGTTCTTC. The chain links TRBV7-2 to TRBJ2-1; 7 bases map to TRBD2. Unmatched junction bases numbered 8, after V lost 5 bases and J lost 4 bases. CDR1 SGHTA and CDR2 FQGNSA come from the germline V gene. The CDR3 loop spans 15 amino acids.

The chain carries TRBV5-1 and TRBJ2-4; 7 bases match TRBD1. Germline-derived CDR1 and CDR2 are SGHRS and YFSETQ. The CDR3 runs to 14 residues. V lost 7 bases to trimming and J lost 3 bases; unmatched junction nucleotides: 7. The CDR3 reads CASAQGIGKNIQYF. CDR3 DNA: TGCGCCAGCGCACAGGGGATTGGCAAAAACATTCAGTACTTC. Using reference TRBV5-1 and TRBJ2-4 for the parts outside the CDR3, the full variable domain is KAGVTQTPRYLIKTRGQQVTLSCSPISGHRSVSWYQQTPGQGLQFLFEYFSETQRNKGNFPGRFSGRQFSNSRSEMNVSTLELGDSALYLCASAQGIGKNIQYFGAGTRLSVL.

The chain carries TRBV2 and TRBJ2-5; D perhaps matches TRBD1 (6 bases). This CDR3 has 14 residues. Germline assignment: CDR1 SNHLY and CDR2 FYNNEI. V shed 1 base and J shed 1 base, with 7 bases lying between them. The DNA for the CDR3 is TGTGCCAGCAGTGAAGACAGGGCCCAAGAGACCCAGTACTTC. Encoded protein: CASSEDRAQETQYF.

V is TRBV5-4 and J is TRBJ2-2; 14 nucleotides align to TRBD2. This CDR3 spans 16 amino acids. Trimming removed 6 bases from V and 5 bases from J; junction bases left unmatched: 6. Germline V CDR1 and CDR2: SGHNT, YYREEE (reference sequence). CDR3 in amino acids: CASTPGTSGRTGELFF. CDR3 coding DNA: TGTGCCAGCACCCCAGGGACTAGCGGGAGAACCGGGGAGCTGTTTTTT.

The V gene is TRBV5-1, the J gene TRBJ2-1; D is undetermined. The V gene lost 5 bases and the J gene lost 8 bases, with 23 bases spanning the gap. CDR1 SGHRS and CDR2 YFSETQ come from the germline V gene. There are 16 residues in the CDR3. CDR3 in DNA: TGCGCCAGCAGGTGGATGCCTCCACCCCCCGGAGATGAGCAGTTCTTC. Its translation is CASRWMPPPPGDEQFF.

V is TRBV9 and J is TRBJ2-5; weak D call: TRBD2 (6 bases). The germline gives CDR1 SGDLS, CDR2 YYNGEE. This CDR3 is 16 amino acids long. Trimming stripped 0 bases from V and 1 base from J, with 13 bases between. The CDR3 DNA is TGTGCCAGCAGCGTAGGAGCGGGCGTGATCCAAGAGACCCAGTACTTC. Translated, it gives CASSVGAGVIQETQYF.

This chain connects TRBV18 to TRBJ1-4; weak D call: TRBD1 (5 bases). V was cut by 3 bases and J by 7 bases, with 15 bases left in between. This CDR3 contains 15 residues. The germline gives CDR1 KGHSH, CDR2 LQKENI. The CDR3 is CASSPFTGGGEKLFF. For the CDR3, the DNA is TGTGCCAGCTCACCCTTCACCGGGGGTGGTGAAAAACTGTTTTTT.

The rearrangement uses TRBV6-1 and TRBJ1-1, with TRBD1 identical over 7 bases. Germline CDR1 is MNHNS and CDR2 is SASEGT. This CDR3 has 13 residues. Trimming took 6 bases from V and 4 from J; bases not matched to a gene: 5. The chain's CDR3 is CASRPGQFTEAFF. The CDR3 DNA reads TGTGCCAGCAGGCCGGGACAGTTCACTGAAGCTTTCTTT.

This chain joins TRBV19 and TRBJ1-1; D is uncertain. Germline V gene data show CDR1 as LNHDA and CDR2 as SQIVND (reference sequence). The length of the CDR3 is 11 residues. With 8 bases removed from V and 4 bases from J, the gap between germline ends came to 8 bases. Written as DNA, the CDR3 is TGTGCCAGTTCTCGACGCACTGAAGCTTTCTTT. This gives the protein CASSRRTEAFF.

The chain carries TRBV9 and TRBJ2-7; 8 bases are a match to TRBD2. CDR3 length: 17 residues. CDR1 is SGDLS and CDR2 is YYNGEE in the germline V gene. The V and J ends lost 0 bases and 1 base, in that order; junction bases with no gene match: 9. The CDR3 protein is CASSVGARREASYEQYF. The CDR3, as DNA: TGTGCCAGCAGCGTAGGGGCCCGGCGGGAGGCGTCCTACGAGCAGTACTTC.

V usage is TRBV5-1 and J usage is TRBJ1-1; no clear D gene. The CDR3 spans 13 residues. Germline V gene lookup returns CDR1 SGHRS and CDR2 YFSETQ. V lost 1 base, J lost 4 bases, and 8 bases lay in between. The CDR3 DNA reads as TGCGCCAGCAGCTTGATGGCGGGCACTGAAGCTTTCTTT. Amino acid sequence: CASSLMAGTEAFF.

This chain links TRBV4-2 with TRBJ2-7; D is perhaps TRBD2 (7 bases). Between the trimmed V and J ends, which lost 5 bases and 7 bases, there was a span of 21 bases. CDR1 and CDR2 from the germline V gene are LGHNA and YNFKEQ. The CDR3 is 15 residues long. DNA of the CDR3: TGTGCCAGCAGCTCCGGGGGCGGGGGCGCCGAAGAGCAGTACTTC. It translates to CASSSGGGGAEEQYF.